This TCR beta chain was sequenced during a study of T cells after yellow fever vaccination. Across the whole study: Fractions low in cell number were prepared with SMART-Seq v4 Ultra Low Input.

Overall study findings and caveats: Highly abundant clonotypes carried over from the bulk population could end up in FACS-sorted repertoires as contaminants.

MiXCR was run by TCRdb on the 5' RACE reads, yielding one entry per CDR3 protein. The table shows about 94,000 distinct CDR3 sequences, with under 9% occurring only once. This CDR3 spans 13 amino acids. In germline, CDR1 is KGHSH, CDR2 LQKENI. Trimming took off 5 bases at V and 5 bases at J, with 12 bases between the two ends. This clonotype was seen more than once but under ten times. This receptor was obtained from a man aged 18 to 35 who received the YFV17D yellow fever vaccine. This sequence joins TRBV18 and TRBJ1-2; D uncertain. The starting material was CD8+ T cells not binding an NS4B(214-222) dextramer, sorted from PBMCs, obtained around 14 days after the first yellow fever vaccination. CDR3 sequence reads: CASSMDTRYGYTF. CDR3 DNA: TGTGCCAGCTCAATGGATACTCGGTATGGCTACACCTTC.